Listed below are T cell receptor beta chains from one sample, sequenced in a study of T cells in Graves' hyperthyroidism and ophthalmopathy. TCRdb ran MiXCR on the multiplex PCR reads and lists one entry per CDR3 protein. The data contain roughly 840,000 distinct CDR3 sequences, about 38% of them singletons. The specimen sequenced was blood. These receptor sequences come from a man between 18 and 29 years old with Graves' hyperthyroidism. CDR3s include the opening cysteine and the closing phenylalanine or tryptophan. Fields, in order: J gene, V gene, CDR3 protein.

TRBJ2-2	TRBV19	CASSSHPGPITGELFF
TRBJ1-3	TRBV10-3	CASRPLGIRASGNTIYF
TRBJ2-7	TRBV7-7	CASSWAVLYEQYF
TRBJ1-2	TRBV4-1	CASSPGDNYGYTF
TRBJ2-7	TRBV7-9	CASSDENASLEQYF
TRBJ2-5	TRBV7-3	CASSPRGGPETQYF
TRBJ1-1	TRBV19	CASSISGQLNTEAFF
TRBJ1-5	TRBV20-1	CSARTGGFSNQPQHF
TRBJ1-6	TRBV7-9	CASSLKRTANSPLHF
TRBJ1-6	TRBV20-1	CSAGVGWDSPLHF
TRBJ1-3	TRBV2	CASTKDRGQGSGNTIYF
TRBJ2-5	TRBV10-3	CAISESGGAGTQYF
TRBJ1-5	TRBV2	CASTPGTGGQPQHF
TRBJ2-5	TRBV20-1	CSANRPLERQETQYF
TRBJ1-1	TRBV5-4	CASSLLGTVAEAFF
TRBJ2-7	TRBV25-1	CASFRLNPSASYEQYF
TRBJ1-6	TRBV6-1	CAISGAQGHNSPLHF
TRBJ1-5	TRBV2	CASRGDSQPQHF